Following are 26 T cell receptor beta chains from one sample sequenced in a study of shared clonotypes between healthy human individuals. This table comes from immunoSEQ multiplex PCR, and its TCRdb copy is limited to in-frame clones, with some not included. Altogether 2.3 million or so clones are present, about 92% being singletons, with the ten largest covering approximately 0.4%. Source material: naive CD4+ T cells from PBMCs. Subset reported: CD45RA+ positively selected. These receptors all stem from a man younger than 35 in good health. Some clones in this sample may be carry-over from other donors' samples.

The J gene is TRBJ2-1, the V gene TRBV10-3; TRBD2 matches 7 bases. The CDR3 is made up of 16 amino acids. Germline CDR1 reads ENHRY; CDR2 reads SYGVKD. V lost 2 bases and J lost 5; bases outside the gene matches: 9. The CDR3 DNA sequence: TGTGCCATCAGTGAGATGGGGCTGGGGACTAACAATGAGCAGTTCTTC. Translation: CAISEMGLGTNNEQFF.

The CDR3: CASSTTRGRGETQYF. The CDR3 DNA reads TGTGCCAGCAGCACAACCAGGGGGCGCGGGGAGACCCAGTACTTC. V gene TRBV9 combines with J gene TRBJ2-5; 8 bases fit TRBD1. There are 15 residues in the CDR3. Germline V gene lookup returns CDR1 SGDLS and CDR2 YYNGEE. The V segment lost 4 bases and the J segment 5 bases; nucleotides outside the gene matches: 10.

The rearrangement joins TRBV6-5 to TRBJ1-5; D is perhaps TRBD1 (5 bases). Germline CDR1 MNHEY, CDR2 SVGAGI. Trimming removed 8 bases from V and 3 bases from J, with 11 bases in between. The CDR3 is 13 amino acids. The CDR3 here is CASLGQVNQPQHF. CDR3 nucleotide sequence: TGTGCCAGCCTGGGGCAGGTCAATCAGCCCCAGCATTTT.

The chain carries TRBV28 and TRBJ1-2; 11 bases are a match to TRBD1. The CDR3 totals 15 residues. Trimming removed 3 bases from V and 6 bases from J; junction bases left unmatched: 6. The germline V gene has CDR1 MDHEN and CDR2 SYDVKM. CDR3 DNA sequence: TGTGCCAGCAGTTTGTTAGGACAGGGGGCGGATGGCTACACCTTC. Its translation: CASSLLGQGADGYTF.

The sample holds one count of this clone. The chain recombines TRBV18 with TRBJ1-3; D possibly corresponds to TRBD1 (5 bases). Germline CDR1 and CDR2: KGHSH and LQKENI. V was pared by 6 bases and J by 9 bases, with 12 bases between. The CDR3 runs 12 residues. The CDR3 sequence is CASSPDGGTIYF. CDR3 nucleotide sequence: TGTGCCAGCTCTCCCGACGGGGGCACCATATATTTT. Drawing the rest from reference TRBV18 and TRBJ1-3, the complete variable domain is NAGVMQNPRHLVRRRGQEARLRCSPMKGHSHVYWYRQLPEEGLKFMVYLQKENIIDESGMPKERFSAEFPKEGPSILRIQQVVRGDSAAYFCASSPDGGTIYFGEGSWLTVV.

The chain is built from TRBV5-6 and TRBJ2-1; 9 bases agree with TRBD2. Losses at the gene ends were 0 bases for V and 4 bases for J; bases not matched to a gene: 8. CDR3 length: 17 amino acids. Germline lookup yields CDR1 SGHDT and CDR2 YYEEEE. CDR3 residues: CASSLEEIAGVYNEQFF. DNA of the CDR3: TGTGCCAGCAGCTTGGAGGAGATAGCGGGGGTATACAATGAGCAGTTCTTC.

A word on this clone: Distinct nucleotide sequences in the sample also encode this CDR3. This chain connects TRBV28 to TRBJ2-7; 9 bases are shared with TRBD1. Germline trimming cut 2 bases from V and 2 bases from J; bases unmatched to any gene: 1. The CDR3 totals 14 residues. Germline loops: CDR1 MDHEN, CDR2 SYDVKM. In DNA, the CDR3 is TGTGCCAGCAGTTTAACAGGGGGCCCCTACGAGCAGTACTTC. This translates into CASSLTGGPYEQYF.

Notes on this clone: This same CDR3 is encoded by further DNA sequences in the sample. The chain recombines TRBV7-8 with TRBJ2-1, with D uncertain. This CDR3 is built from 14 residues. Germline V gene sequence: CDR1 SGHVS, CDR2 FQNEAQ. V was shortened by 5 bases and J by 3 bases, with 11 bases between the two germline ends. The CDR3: CASSPRVGYNEQFF. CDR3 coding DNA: TGTGCCAGCAGCCCGCGCGTCGGCTACAATGAGCAGTTCTTC.

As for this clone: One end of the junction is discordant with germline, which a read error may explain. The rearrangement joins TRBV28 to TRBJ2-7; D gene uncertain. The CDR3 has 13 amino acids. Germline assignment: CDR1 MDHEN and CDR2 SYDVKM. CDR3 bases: TGTGCCAGCAATTTAACCGGGCCTTACGAGCAGTACTTC. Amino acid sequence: CASNLTGPYEQYF.

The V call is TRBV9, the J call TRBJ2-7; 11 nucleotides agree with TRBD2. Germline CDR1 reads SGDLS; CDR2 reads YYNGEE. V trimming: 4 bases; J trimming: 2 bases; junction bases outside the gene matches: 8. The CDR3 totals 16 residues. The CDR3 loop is CASSPLAGAGTYEQYF. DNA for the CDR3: TGTGCCAGCAGCCCACTAGCGGGGGCGGGTACCTACGAGCAGTACTTC.

The CDR3 nucleotides read TGTGCCAGCAGCGGTCCACCCCGAGCAACCTATGGCTACACCTTC. This gives the protein CASSGPPRATYGYTF. V usage is TRBV9 and J usage is TRBJ1-2; D gene uncertain. Between the trimmed V and J ends, which lost 3 bases and 4 bases, there was a span of 16 bases. The CDR3 runs 15 residues. Germline loops: CDR1 SGDLS, CDR2 YYNGEE.

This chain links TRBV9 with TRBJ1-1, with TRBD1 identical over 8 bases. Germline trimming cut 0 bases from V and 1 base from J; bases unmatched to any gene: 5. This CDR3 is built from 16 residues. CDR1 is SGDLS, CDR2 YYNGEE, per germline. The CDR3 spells CASSVGAGGRNTEAFF. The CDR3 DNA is TGTGCCAGCAGCGTAGGGGCAGGGGGCCGGAACACTGAAGCTTTCTTT.

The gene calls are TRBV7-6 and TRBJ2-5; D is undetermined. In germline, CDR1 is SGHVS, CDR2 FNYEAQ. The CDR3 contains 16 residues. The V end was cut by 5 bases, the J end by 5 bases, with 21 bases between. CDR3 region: CASSAPNLGVRETQYF. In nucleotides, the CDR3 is TGTGCCAGCAGCGCCCCTAACCTAGGAGTACGGGAGACCCAGTACTTC. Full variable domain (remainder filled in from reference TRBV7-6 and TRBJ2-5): GAGVSQSPRYKVTKRGQDVALRCDPISGHVSLYWYRQALGQGPEFLTYFNYEAQQDKSGLPNDRFSAERPEGSISTLTIQRTEQRDSAMYRCASSAPNLGVRETQYFGPGTRLLVL.

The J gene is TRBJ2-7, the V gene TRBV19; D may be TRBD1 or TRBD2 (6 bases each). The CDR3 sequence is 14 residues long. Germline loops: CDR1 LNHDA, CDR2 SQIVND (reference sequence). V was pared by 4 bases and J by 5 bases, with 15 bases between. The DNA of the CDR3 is TGTGCCAGTAGTAGGGGCAGGGGACTGCACGAGCAGTACTTC. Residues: CASSRGRGLHEQYF.

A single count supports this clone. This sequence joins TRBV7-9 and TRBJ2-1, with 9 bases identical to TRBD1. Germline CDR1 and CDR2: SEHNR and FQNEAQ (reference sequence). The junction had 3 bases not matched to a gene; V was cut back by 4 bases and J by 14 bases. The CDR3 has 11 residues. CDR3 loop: CASSSRQGEFF. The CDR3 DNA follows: TGTGCCAGCAGCTCCAGACAGGGGGAGTTCTTC.

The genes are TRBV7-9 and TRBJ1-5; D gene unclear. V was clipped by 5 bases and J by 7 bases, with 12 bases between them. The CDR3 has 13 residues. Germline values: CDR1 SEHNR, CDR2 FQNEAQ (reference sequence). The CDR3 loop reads CASSAQEDQPQHF. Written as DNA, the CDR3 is TGTGCCAGCAGCGCCCAGGAAGACCAGCCCCAGCATTTT.

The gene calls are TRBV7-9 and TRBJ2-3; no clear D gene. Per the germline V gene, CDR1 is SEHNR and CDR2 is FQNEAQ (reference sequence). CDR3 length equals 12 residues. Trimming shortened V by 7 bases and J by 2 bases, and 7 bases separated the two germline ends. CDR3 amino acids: CASTHHTDTQYF. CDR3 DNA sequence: TGTGCCAGCACCCATCACACAGATACGCAGTATTTT. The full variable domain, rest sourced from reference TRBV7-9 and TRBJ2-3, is DTGVSQNPRHKITKRGQNVTFRCDPISEHNRLYWYRQTLGQGPEFLTYFQNEAQLEKSRLLSDRFSAERPKGSFSTLEIQRTEQGDSAMYLCASTHHTDTQYFGPGTRLTVL.

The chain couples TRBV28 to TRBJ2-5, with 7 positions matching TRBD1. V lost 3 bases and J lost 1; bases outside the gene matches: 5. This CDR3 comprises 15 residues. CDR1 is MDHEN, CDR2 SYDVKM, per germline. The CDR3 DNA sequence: TGTGCCAGCAGTTTCCCCGGGACAGCCCAAGAGACCCAGTACTTC. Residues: CASSFPGTAQETQYF. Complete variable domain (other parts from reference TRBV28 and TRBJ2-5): DVKVTQSSRYLVKRTGEKVFLECVQDMDHENMFWYRQDPGLGLRLIYFSYDVKMKEKGDIPEGYSVSREKKERFSLILESASTNQTSMYLCASSFPGTAQETQYFGPGTRLLVL.

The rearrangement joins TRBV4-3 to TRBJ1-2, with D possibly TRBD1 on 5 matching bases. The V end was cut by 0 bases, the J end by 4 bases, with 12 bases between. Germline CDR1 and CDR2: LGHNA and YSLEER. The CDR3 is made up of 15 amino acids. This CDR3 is CASSQDRRGSYGYTF. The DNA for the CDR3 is TGCGCCAGCAGCCAAGATCGGAGGGGATCCTATGGCTACACCTTC.

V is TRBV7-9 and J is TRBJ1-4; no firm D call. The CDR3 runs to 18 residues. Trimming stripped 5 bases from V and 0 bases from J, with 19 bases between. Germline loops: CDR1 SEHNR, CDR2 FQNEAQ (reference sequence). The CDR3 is CASSPKGPISSTNEKLFF. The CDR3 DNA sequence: TGTGCCAGCAGCCCTAAGGGTCCGATATCCTCAACTAATGAAAAACTGTTTTTT.

CDR3 sequence reads: CASSPAGTISYEQYF. Written as DNA, the CDR3 is TGTGCCAGCAGTCCCGCGGGGACGATCTCCTACGAGCAGTACTTC. The rearrangement joins TRBV7-9 to TRBJ2-5; the D gene is possibly TRBD2 (6 bases). The tail of the sequence fits TRBJ2-7 better, so the J call may be wrong. CDR3 size: 15 residues. CDR1 is SEHNR, CDR2 FQNEAQ, per germline (reference sequence).

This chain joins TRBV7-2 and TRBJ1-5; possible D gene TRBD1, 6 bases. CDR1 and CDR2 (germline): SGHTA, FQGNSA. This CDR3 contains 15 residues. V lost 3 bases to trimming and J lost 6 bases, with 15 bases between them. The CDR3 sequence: CASSFFGRGFQPQHF. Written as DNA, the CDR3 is TGTGCCAGCAGCTTTTTCGGCAGGGGTTTTCAGCCCCAGCATTTT.

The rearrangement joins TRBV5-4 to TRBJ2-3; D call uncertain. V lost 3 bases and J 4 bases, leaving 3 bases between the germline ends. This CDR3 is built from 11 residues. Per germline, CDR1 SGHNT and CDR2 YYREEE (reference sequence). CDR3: CASSWADTQYF. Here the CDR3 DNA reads TGTGCCAGCAGCTGGGCAGATACGCAGTATTTT. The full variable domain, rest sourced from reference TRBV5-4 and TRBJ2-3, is ETGVTQSPTHLIKTRGQQVTLRCSSQSGHNTVSWYQQALGQGPQFIFQYYREEENGRGNFPPRFSGLQFPNYSSELNVNALELDDSALYLCASSWADTQYFGPGTRLTVL.

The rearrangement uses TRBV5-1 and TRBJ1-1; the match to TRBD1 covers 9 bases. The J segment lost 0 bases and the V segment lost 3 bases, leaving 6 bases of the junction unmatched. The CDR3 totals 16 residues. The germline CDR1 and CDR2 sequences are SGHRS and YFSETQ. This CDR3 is CASSSTRQGVNTEAFF. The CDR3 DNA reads TGCGCCAGCAGCTCAACTCGACAGGGGGTGAACACTGAAGCTTTCTTT.

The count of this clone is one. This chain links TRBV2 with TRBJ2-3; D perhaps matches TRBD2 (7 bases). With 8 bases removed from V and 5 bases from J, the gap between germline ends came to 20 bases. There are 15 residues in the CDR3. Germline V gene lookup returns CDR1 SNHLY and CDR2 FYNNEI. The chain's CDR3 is CASGGGVRREDTQYF. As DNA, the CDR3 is TGTGCCAGCGGAGGGGGGGTGAGAAGAGAAGATACGCAGTATTTT.

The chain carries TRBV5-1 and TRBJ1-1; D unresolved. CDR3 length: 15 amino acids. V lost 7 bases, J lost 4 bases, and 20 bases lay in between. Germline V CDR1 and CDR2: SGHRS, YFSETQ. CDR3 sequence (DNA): TGCGCCAGCCGTACCCTACGGGGAGGGCCCACTGAAGCTTTCTTT. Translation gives CASRTLRGGPTEAFF.